A single sample is the source of the 14 T cell receptor beta chains below, sequenced in a study of graft-versus-host responses after intestinal transplantation. Method: immunoSEQ multiplex PCR; TCRdb's copy keeps in-frame clones and lacks some. This sample has almost 55,000 clones; more than 80% occur once, and the top ten carry approximately 5%. The specimen comprised PBMCs, sampled approximately 660 days after intestinal transplant. All receptors come from a human patient who received an intestinal transplant, so some T cells may come from the graft donor.

The chain joins TRBV5-1 to TRBJ2-1; perhaps TRBD2 as D (6 bases). The CDR3 has 15 residues. Germline CDR1 reads SGHRS; CDR2 reads YFSETQ. Trimming shortened V by 0 bases and J by 4 bases, and 11 bases separated the two germline ends. CDR3 coding DNA: TGCGCCAGCAGCTTGGATGGGGGGAGGTACAATGAGCAGTTCTTC. Amino acids: CASSLDGGRYNEQFF.

CDR3 bases: TGTGCCAGCAGCGTCCGGGGCTCCTACAATGAGCAGTTCTTC. Residues: CASSVRGSYNEQFF. The rearrangement links TRBV11-3 to TRBJ2-1; a weak D match, TRBD2 (5 bases). The CDR3 is made up of 14 amino acids. V lost 5 bases to trimming and J lost 0 bases, with 8 bases between them. Germline lookup yields CDR1 SGHNT and CDR2 YENEEA.

This rearrangement joins TRBV10-3 to TRBJ2-2, with 9 nucleotides matching TRBD1. The CDR3 extends over 15 amino acids. J was trimmed by 5 bases and V by 4 bases; bases with no gene match: 5. The germline gives CDR1 ENHRY, CDR2 SYGVKD. CDR3 DNA sequence: TGTGCCATCAGTGGGACAGGGGCCCTTACCGGGGAGCTGTTTTTT. Its protein product is CAISGTGALTGELFF.

V usage is TRBV7-3 and J usage is TRBJ2-2; 7 bases match TRBD2. The CDR3 has 15 residues. The junction had 7 bases not matched to a gene; V was cut back by 5 bases and J by 4 bases. Germline V gives CDR1 SGHTA, CDR2 FQGTGA. The CDR3 coding sequence is TGTGCCAGCAGCCCGGGCGGGAGTACCACCGGGGAGCTGTTTTTT. Translation gives CASSPGGSTTGELFF.

The chain carries TRBV6-6 and TRBJ1-2; D possibly corresponds to TRBD1 (5 bases). Germline V gene lookup returns CDR1 MNHNY and CDR2 SVGAGI (reference sequence). The V end was cut by 5 bases, the J end by 3 bases, with 16 bases between. CDR3 length equals 15 residues. As DNA, the CDR3 is TGTGCCAGCAGTCCCAGAGGGGTGAGCCACTATGGCTACACCTTC. Translating it yields CASSPRGVSHYGYTF.

This clone occurred once. V is TRBV14 and J is TRBJ1-1; possibly TRBD1 for D (6 bases). V lost 3 bases and J 0 bases, leaving 11 bases between the germline ends. The CDR3 loop spans 15 amino acids. Germline lookup yields CDR1 SGHDN and CDR2 FVKESK. Written as DNA, the CDR3 is TGTGCCAGCAGCCAGTCCGACAGGCTGAACACTGAAGCTTTCTTT. Translated: CASSQSDRLNTEAFF.

This chain connects TRBV19 to TRBJ1-4; D unresolved. The CDR3 sequence is 12 residues long. The germline V gene has CDR1 LNHDA and CDR2 SQIVND (reference sequence). The V end was cut by 5 bases, the J end by 7 bases, with 8 bases between. Written as DNA, the CDR3 is TGTGCCAGTAGTCCGGGCCTTGAAAAACTGTTTTTT. Encoded protein: CASSPGLEKLFF.

The V gene is TRBV5-1, the J gene TRBJ1-1; D might be TRBD1 (5 bases). This CDR3 has 14 amino acids. CDR1 SGHRS and CDR2 YFSETQ come from the germline V gene. Trimming pared 4 bases from V and 5 bases from J, leaving 15 bases between. The CDR3 protein is CASSQGAQETEAFF. As DNA, the CDR3 is TGCGCCAGCAGCCAAGGGGCCCAGGAAACTGAAGCTTTCTTT.

CDR3 protein: CASTGSTGELFF. CDR3 DNA sequence: TGTGCCAGCACCGGGAGCACCGGGGAGCTGTTTTTT. V usage is TRBV2 and J usage is TRBJ2-2; TRBD2 might be the D (6 bases). V lost 7 bases, J lost 4 bases, and 7 bases lay in between. CDR3 length: 12 residues. The germline CDR1 and CDR2 sequences are SNHLY and FYNNEI.

The V gene is TRBV9, the J gene TRBJ2-1, with D perhaps TRBD2 (6 bases). This CDR3 comprises 13 residues. Trimming took 0 bases from V and 8 from J, leaving 9 bases between them. Germline-derived CDR1 and CDR2 are SGDLS and YYNGEE. In nucleotides, the CDR3 is TGTGCCAGCAGCGTAGATTGGAGGGATGAGCAGTTCTTC. Translating it yields CASSVDWRDEQFF.

V and J are TRBV11-2 and TRBJ1-1; 7 bases are a match to TRBD1. The length of the CDR3 is 14 residues. With 1 base clipped from V and 8 bases from J, the junction kept 7 bases outside the gene matches. The germline CDR1 and CDR2 sequences are SGHAT and FQNNGV. For the CDR3, the DNA is TGTGCCAGCAGCTTAGCCCGTGGGGGACAGGAAGCTTTCTTT. Its translation: CASSLARGGQEAFF. Drawing the rest from reference TRBV11-2 and TRBJ1-1, the complete variable domain is EAGVAQSPRYKIIEKRQSVAFWCNPISGHATLYWYQQILGQGPKLLIQFQNNGVVDDSQLPKDRFSAERLKGVDSTLKIQPAKLEDSAVYLCASSLARGGQEAFFGQGTRLTVV.

J is TRBJ2-4 and V is TRBV4-2, with D perhaps matching TRBD2 (6 bases). Germline-derived CDR1 and CDR2 are LGHNA and YNFKEQ. The CDR3 length is 17 residues. Deletions cut 2 bases from V and 0 bases from J, with 14 bases between. The CDR3 is CASSQYWGEVAKNIQYF. The CDR3 nucleotides are TGTGCCAGCAGCCAATATTGGGGGGAGGTAGCCAAAAACATTCAGTACTTC.

The chain employs TRBV11-2 and TRBJ2-2, with D possibly being TRBD2 (6 bases). Trimming stripped 5 bases from V and 1 base from J, with 14 bases between. Looked up from germline, CDR1 is SGHAT and CDR2 is FQNNGV. The CDR3 totals 16 residues. CDR3 nucleotide sequence: TGTGCCAGCAGCCGATCGATCGGGGGGAACACCGGGGAGCTGTTTTTT. Protein: CASSRSIGGNTGELFF.

The chain recombines TRBV29-1 with TRBJ2-2; 9 nucleotides align to TRBD1. After removal of 5 bases from V and 6 bases from J, the junction contained 7 bases not matched to a gene. Germline CDR1 and CDR2: SQVTM and ANQGSEA. The CDR3 totals 14 residues. CDR3: CSVSQGAPAGELFF. In DNA, the CDR3 is TGCAGCGTTTCACAGGGGGCGCCCGCCGGGGAGCTGTTTTTT.